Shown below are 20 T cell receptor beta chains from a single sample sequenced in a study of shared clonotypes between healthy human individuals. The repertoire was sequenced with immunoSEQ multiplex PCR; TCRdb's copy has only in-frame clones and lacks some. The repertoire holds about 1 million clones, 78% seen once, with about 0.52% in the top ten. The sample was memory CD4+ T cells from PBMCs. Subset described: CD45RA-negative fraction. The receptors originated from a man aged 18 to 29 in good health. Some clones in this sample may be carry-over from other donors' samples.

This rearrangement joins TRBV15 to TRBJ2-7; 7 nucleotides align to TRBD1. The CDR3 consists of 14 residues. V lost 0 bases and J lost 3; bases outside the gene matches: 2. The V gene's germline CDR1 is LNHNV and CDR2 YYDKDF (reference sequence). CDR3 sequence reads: CATSRDRTGYEQYF. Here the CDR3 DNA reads TGTGCCACCAGCAGAGATAGGACAGGCTACGAGCAGTACTTC.

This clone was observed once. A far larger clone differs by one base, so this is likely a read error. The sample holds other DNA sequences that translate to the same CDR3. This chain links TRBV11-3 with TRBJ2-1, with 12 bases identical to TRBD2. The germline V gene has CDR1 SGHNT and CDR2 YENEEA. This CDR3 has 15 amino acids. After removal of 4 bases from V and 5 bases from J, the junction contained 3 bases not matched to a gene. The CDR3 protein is CASSSGLAGNNEQFF. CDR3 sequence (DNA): TGTGCCAGCAGCTCAGGACTAGCGGGGAACAATGAGCAGTTCTTC.

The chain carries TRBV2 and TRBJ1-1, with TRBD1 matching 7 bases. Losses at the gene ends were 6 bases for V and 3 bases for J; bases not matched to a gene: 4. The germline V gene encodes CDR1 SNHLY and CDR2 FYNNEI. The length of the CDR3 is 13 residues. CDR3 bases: TGTGCCAGCAGGACGACAGGGTACACTGAAGCTTTCTTT. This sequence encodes CASRTTGYTEAFF.

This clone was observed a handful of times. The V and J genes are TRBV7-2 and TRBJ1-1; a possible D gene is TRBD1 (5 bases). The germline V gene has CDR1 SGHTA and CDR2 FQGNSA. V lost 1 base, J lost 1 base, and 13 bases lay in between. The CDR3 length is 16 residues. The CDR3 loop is CASSLVLGQRNTEAFF. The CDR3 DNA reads TGTGCCAGCAGCTTAGTATTGGGGCAACGGAACACTGAAGCTTTCTTT.

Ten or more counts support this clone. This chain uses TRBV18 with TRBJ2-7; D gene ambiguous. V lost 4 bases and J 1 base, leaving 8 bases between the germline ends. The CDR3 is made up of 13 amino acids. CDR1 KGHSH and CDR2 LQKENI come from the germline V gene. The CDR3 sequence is CASSLDQSYEQYF. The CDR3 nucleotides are TGTGCCAGCTCACTAGACCAATCCTACGAGCAGTACTTC.

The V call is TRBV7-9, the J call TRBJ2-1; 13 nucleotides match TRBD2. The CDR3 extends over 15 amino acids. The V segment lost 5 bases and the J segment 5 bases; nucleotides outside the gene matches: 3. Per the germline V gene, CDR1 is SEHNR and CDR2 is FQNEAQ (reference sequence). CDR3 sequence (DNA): TGTGCCAGCAGCCCCGGGACTAGCGGGGACAATGAGCAGTTCTTC. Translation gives CASSPGTSGDNEQFF.

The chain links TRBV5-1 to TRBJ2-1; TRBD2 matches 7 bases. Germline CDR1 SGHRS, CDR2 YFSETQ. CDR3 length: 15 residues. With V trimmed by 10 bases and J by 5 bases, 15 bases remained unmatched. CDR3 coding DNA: TGCGCCGGCTGCTTCACGGCTAGCGGAAACAATGAGCAGTTCTTC. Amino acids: CAGCFTASGNNEQFF.

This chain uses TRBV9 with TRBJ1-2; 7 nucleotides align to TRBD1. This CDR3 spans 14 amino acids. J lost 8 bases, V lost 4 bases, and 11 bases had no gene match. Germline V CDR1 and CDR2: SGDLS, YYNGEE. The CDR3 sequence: CASSTGQLLFGYTF. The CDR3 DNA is TGTGCCAGCAGCACGGGACAGCTGCTTTTCGGCTACACCTTC. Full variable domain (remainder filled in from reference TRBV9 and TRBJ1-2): DSGVTQTPKHLITATGQRVTLRCSPRSGDLSVYWYQQSLDQGLQFLIQYYNGEERAKGNILERFSAQQFPDLHSELNLSSLELGDSALYFCASSTGQLLFGYTFGSGTRLTVV.

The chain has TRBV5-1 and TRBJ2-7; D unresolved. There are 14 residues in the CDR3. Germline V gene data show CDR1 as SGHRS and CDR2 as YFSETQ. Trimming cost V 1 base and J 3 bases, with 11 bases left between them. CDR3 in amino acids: CASSLMLVSYEQYF. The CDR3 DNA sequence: TGCGCCAGCAGCTTGATGTTGGTCAGCTACGAGCAGTACTTC.

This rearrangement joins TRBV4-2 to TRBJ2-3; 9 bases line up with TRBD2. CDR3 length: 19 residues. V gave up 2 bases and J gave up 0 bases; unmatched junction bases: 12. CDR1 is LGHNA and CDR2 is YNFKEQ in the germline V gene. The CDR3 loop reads CASSQNPLASGASTDTQYF. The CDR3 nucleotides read TGTGCCAGCAGCCAAAACCCTCTGGCTAGCGGGGCTAGCACAGATACGCAGTATTTT.

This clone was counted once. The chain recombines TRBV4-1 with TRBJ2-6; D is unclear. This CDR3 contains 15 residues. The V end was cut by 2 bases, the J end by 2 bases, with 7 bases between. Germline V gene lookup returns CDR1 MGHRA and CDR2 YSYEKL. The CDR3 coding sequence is TGCGCCAGCAGCCAACAGGCTGCTGGGGCCAACGTCCTGACTTTC. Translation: CASSQQAAGANVLTF.

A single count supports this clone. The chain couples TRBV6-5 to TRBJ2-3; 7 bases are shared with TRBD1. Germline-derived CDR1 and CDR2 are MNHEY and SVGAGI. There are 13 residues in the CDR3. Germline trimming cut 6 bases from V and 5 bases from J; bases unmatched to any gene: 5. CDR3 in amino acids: CASSDRVGDTQYF. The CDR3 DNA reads TGTGCCAGCAGCGACAGGGTGGGAGATACGCAGTATTTT.

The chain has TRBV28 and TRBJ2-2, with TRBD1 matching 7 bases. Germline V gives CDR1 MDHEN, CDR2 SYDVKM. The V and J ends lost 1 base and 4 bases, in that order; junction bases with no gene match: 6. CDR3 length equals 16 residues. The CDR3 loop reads CASSLFPGQSTGELFF. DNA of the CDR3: TGTGCCAGCAGTTTATTCCCGGGACAGAGCACCGGGGAGCTGTTTTTT.

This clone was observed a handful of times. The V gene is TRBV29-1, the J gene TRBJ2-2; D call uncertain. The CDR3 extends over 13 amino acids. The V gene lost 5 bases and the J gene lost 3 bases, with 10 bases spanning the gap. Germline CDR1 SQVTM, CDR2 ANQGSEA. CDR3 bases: TGCAGCGTTAGTCTACCTTACACCGGGGAGCTGTTTTTT. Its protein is CSVSLPYTGELFF.

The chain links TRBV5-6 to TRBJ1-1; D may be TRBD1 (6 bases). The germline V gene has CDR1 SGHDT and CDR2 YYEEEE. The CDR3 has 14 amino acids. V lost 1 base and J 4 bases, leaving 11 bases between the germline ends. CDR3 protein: CASSLLLRGTEAFF. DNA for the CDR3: TGTGCCAGCAGCTTGCTCCTCAGGGGCACTGAAGCTTTCTTT.

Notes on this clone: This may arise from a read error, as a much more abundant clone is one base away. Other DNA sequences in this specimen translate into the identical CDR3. DNA of the CDR3: TGTGCCAGCAGTTTGGATAGCAATCAGCCCCAGCATTTT. Amino acids: CASSLDSNQPQHF. V and J are TRBV6-5 and TRBJ1-5; D uncertain. The germline V and J ends were trimmed by 4 bases and 0 bases, with 4 bases remaining between them. This CDR3 has 13 amino acids. Germline CDR1 is MNHEY and CDR2 is SVGAGI.

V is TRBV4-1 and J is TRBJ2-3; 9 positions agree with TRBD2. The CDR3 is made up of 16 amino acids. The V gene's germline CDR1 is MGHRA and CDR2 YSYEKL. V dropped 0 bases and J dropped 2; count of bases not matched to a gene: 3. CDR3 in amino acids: CASSQEWTSDTDTQYF. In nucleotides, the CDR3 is TGCGCCAGCAGCCAAGAATGGACTAGCGACACAGATACGCAGTATTTT.

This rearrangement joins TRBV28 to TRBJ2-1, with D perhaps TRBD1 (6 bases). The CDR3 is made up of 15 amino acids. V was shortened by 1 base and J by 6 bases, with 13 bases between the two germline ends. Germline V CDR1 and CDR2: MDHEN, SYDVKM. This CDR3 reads CASSLYRSRGNEQFF. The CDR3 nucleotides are TGTGCCAGCAGTTTATACAGGTCCAGGGGCAATGAGCAGTTCTTC.

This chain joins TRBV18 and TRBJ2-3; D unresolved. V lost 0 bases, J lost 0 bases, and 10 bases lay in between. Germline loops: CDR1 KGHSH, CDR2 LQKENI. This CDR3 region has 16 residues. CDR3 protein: CASSPPGWSSTDTQYF. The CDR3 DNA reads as TGTGCCAGCTCACCACCTGGGTGGTCTAGCACAGATACGCAGTATTTT.

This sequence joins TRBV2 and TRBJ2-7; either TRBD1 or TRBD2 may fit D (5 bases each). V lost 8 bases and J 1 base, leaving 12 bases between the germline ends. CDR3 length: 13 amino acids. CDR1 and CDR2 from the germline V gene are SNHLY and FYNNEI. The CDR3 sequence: CASLRDGSYEQYF. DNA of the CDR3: TGTGCCAGCCTCCGGGACGGGTCCTACGAGCAGTACTTC.